The source of this T cell receptor beta chain is a study of cytomegalovirus exposure and HLA in healthy donors. Whole-study findings and limits: The majority of TCR sequences were rare, yet some public TCRs appeared in many donors.

As regards this clone: The antigen is undetermined.

Germline V CDR1 and CDR2: SGHTA, FQGNSA. The CDR3 is 16 residues long. V lost 5 bases, J lost 1 base, and 6 bases stayed unmatched. Assay: immunoSEQ multiplex PCR; the TCRdb copy retains only in-frame clones and omits some. The sample records about 82,000 clones, about 92% being singletons. This chain joins TRBV7-2 and TRBJ2-3, with TRBD1 matching over 10 bases. The specimen sequenced was PBMCs. The source is a man between 18 and 35 years old in good health and CMV-seronegative. CDR3 in amino acids: CASSAAGTGGTDTQYF. The DNA for the CDR3 is TGTGCCAGCAGCGCTGCCGGGACAGGGGGCACAGATACGCAGTATTTT.